Below are 28 T cell receptor beta chains sequenced from a single sample in a study of shared clonotypes between healthy human individuals (TCRdb year 2020). Library method: the immunoSEQ multiplex PCR assay. What TCRdb holds here is the immuneACCESS table cut down to in-frame rearrangements. Part of the clones is not present; checked against another copy, under half of the missing clones reflect an unresolved V gene, and the others are unexplained. The sample table shows approximately 700,000 clones, and 55% to 85% are seen once. The top ten clonotypes cover around 2% of the sample. Sequenced material: memory CD4+ T cells sorted from blood. The label giving this sample's cell subset or site can be read as: CD45RA-negative fraction. These receptor sequences come from a woman aged 25-40 years in good health.

The chain has TRBV6-5 and TRBJ1-4; D not resolved. Germline assignment: CDR1 MNHEY and CDR2 SVGAGI. The V end was cut by 6 bases, the J end by 0 bases, with 11 bases between. This CDR3 has 15 residues. The CDR3: CASRRPDATNEKLFF. CDR3 nucleotides: TGTGCCAGCAGGCGCCCCGATGCAACTAATGAAAAACTGTTTTTT.

CDR3 sequence: CASSIGTRYEQYF. The CDR3 DNA is TGTGCCAGTAGTATCGGTACTAGGTACGAGCAGTACTTC. The genes are TRBV19 and TRBJ2-7; possibly TRBD2 for D (5 bases). Germline V gene lookup returns CDR1 LNHDA and CDR2 SQIVND (reference sequence). The V and J ends lost 3 bases and 4 bases respectively, with 10 bases between them. This CDR3 comprises 13 residues.

The chain couples TRBV28 to TRBJ2-3, with D possibly being TRBD1 or TRBD2 (5 bases each). V was cut by 2 bases and J by 3 bases, with 12 bases left in between. The CDR3 sequence is 15 residues long. In germline, CDR1 is MDHEN, CDR2 SYDVKM. CDR3 region: CASSLPRGVTDTQYF. In nucleotides, the CDR3 is TGTGCCAGCAGTTTACCCCGAGGGGTGACAGATACGCAGTATTTT.

The chain uses TRBV2 and TRBJ2-3; D is possibly TRBD1 or TRBD2 (5 bases each). Trimming removed 5 bases from V and 4 bases from J, with 16 bases in between. This CDR3 region has 15 residues. In germline, CDR1 is SNHLY, CDR2 FYNNEI. The CDR3 protein is CASSSGRLRADTQYF. The DNA for the CDR3 is TGTGCCAGCAGTAGCGGCCGCCTCAGGGCAGATACGCAGTATTTT.

The V gene is TRBV5-1, the J gene TRBJ2-7; TRBD2 matches at 12 bases. V dropped 4 bases and J dropped 3; count of bases not matched to a gene: 11. The CDR3 spans 17 residues. The germline gives CDR1 SGHRS, CDR2 YFSETQ. CDR3 sequence reads: CASSLGTSGLTYYEQYF. The CDR3 nucleotides are TGCGCCAGCAGCCTTGGGACTAGCGGGCTGACTTACTACGAGCAGTACTTC.

This clone was counted once. The V gene is TRBV28, the J gene TRBJ2-7; 8 bases fit TRBD1. This CDR3 contains 15 residues. CDR1 is MDHEN and CDR2 is SYDVKM in the germline V gene. The trim removed 5 bases at V and 5 bases at J, leaving 11 bases unmatched. CDR3 nucleotides: TGTGCCAGCAGTCCCTTCCGGGACAGGCGGGACGAGCAGTACTTC. Translated, it gives CASSPFRDRRDEQYF.

The chain is built from TRBV27 and TRBJ1-2; D uncertain. From germline, CDR1 is MNHEY and CDR2 SMNVEV (reference sequence). Trimming removed 7 bases at V and 4 bases at J, with 10 bases between. The CDR3 spans 12 residues. The CDR3 here is CASTPWTYGYTF. CDR3 nucleotides: TGTGCCAGCACCCCCTGGACCTATGGCTACACCTTC.

The V and J genes are TRBV5-1 and TRBJ2-5; tentative D call: TRBD1 (6 bases). V dropped 4 bases and J dropped 4 bases, with 20 bases sitting between them. The CDR3 consists of 16 residues. Germline-derived CDR1 and CDR2 are SGHRS and YFSETQ. The CDR3 DNA follows: TGCGCCAGCAGCGTAAGTGTTACAGGGCAAAGAGAGACCCAGTACTTC. Encoded protein: CASSVSVTGQRETQYF.

This chain links TRBV10-3 with TRBJ1-5; D unclear. The CDR3 loop spans 15 amino acids. Between the trimmed V and J ends, which lost 4 bases and 5 bases, there was a span of 15 bases. CDR1 ENHRY and CDR2 SYGVKD come from the germline V gene. CDR3 coding DNA: TGTGCCATCAGTGCCTCAGCGGGCGTCGATCAGCCCCAGCATTTT. Its protein product is CAISASAGVDQPQHF.

This chain joins TRBV28 and TRBJ2-7, with D uncertain. Trimming left V 8 bases short and J 7 bases short, with 18 bases between. Germline V gene data show CDR1 as MDHEN and CDR2 as SYDVKM. The CDR3 is made up of 13 amino acids. As DNA, the CDR3 is TGTGCCAGCGACCATCCAACGACGAGGGAGCAGTACTTC. Amino acids: CASDHPTTREQYF.

The chain uses TRBV7-9 and TRBJ2-2; TRBD2 matches at 8 bases. Germline lookup yields CDR1 SEHNR and CDR2 FQNEAQ (reference sequence). This CDR3 is 16 amino acids long. The J segment lost 6 bases and the V segment lost 4 bases, leaving 10 bases of the junction unmatched. The CDR3 nucleotides are TGTGCCAGCAGCTCCGGCGGGGGGCGGAAGGCCGGGGAGCTGTTTTTT. It codes for CASSSGGGRKAGELFF. The full variable domain, its missing parts supplied by reference TRBV7-9 and TRBJ2-2, is DTGVSQNPRHKITKRGQNVTFRCDPISEHNRLYWYRQTLGQGPEFLTYFQNEAQLEKSRLLSDRFSAERPKGSFSTLEIQRTEQGDSAMYLCASSSGGGRKAGELFFGEGSRLTVL.

A few counts support this clone. This chain uses TRBV27 with TRBJ2-7; 7 positions match TRBD1. Germline V gene sequence: CDR1 MNHEY, CDR2 SMNVEV (reference sequence). The CDR3 has 20 residues. V dropped 6 bases and J dropped 5; count of bases not matched to a gene: 28. The CDR3 DNA sequence: TGTGCCAGCAGGCCTACGGGACAGTGGTCGGGCGCATCCTTCGGGAACGAGCAGTACTTC. Translating gives CASRPTGQWSGASFGNEQYF.

The gene calls are TRBV15 and TRBJ2-6; the D gene is possibly TRBD1 (6 bases). Germline V gene data show CDR1 as LNHNV and CDR2 as YYDKDF (reference sequence). V lost 2 bases and J lost 1, with 12 bases in between. This CDR3 spans 17 amino acids. This CDR3 reads CATSRIRGGSGANVLTF. The DNA for the CDR3 is TGTGCCACCAGCAGAATCAGAGGGGGATCTGGGGCCAACGTCCTGACTTTC.

This rearrangement joins TRBV11-2 to TRBJ2-7, with D possibly matching TRBD2 (5 bases). V dropped 3 bases and J dropped 3 bases, with 15 bases sitting between them. The CDR3 loop spans 15 amino acids. Germline V gives CDR1 SGHAT, CDR2 FQNNGV. CDR3 nucleotide sequence: TGTGCCAGCAGCTTCCGGGAACCAGGCATCTACGAGCAGTACTTC. Protein sequence: CASSFREPGIYEQYF.

The chain uses TRBV7-3 and TRBJ2-7; D may be TRBD1 (6 bases). The CDR3 runs 14 residues. Per the germline V gene, CDR1 is SGHTA and CDR2 is FQGTGA. V gave up 6 bases and J gave up 7 bases, with 19 bases separating them. CDR3 in amino acids: CASSRATGGTEQYF. The CDR3 coding sequence is TGTGCCAGCAGTCGGGCGACAGGTGGAACGGAGCAGTACTTC.

The chain uses TRBV28 and TRBJ1-5; 10 nucleotides match TRBD1. Per the germline V gene, CDR1 is MDHEN and CDR2 is SYDVKM. CDR3 length equals 16 residues. J was trimmed by 7 bases and V by 4 bases; bases with no gene match: 10. The CDR3 sequence is CASSYSGGQGIQPQHF. The CDR3 coding sequence is TGTGCCAGCAGTTACAGTGGGGGACAGGGGATACAGCCCCAGCATTTT.

This chain joins TRBV6-6 and TRBJ2-2; 7 bases match TRBD1. V shed 6 bases and J 6 bases; nucleotides not matched to a gene: 4. The CDR3 runs to 13 residues. Germline values: CDR1 MNHNY, CDR2 SVGAGI (reference sequence). The CDR3 protein is CASRADRAGELFF. The CDR3 coding sequence is TGTGCCAGCAGAGCAGACAGGGCCGGGGAGCTGTTTTTT.

This clone came up a few times. The rearrangement uses TRBV29-1 and TRBJ2-2; 8 positions match TRBD1. The CDR3 contains 15 residues. V trimming: 6 bases; J trimming: 3 bases; junction bases outside the gene matches: 9. Germline-derived CDR1 and CDR2 are SQVTM and ANQGSEA. CDR3 sequence (DNA): TGCAGCGTCGCTGGACAGGGTTGGGACACCGGGGAGCTGTTTTTT. Protein: CSVAGQGWDTGELFF.

V gene TRBV27 combines with J gene TRBJ1-5; D possibly corresponds to TRBD1 (5 bases). Germline CDR1 is MNHEY and CDR2 is SMNVEV (reference sequence). The CDR3 runs 15 residues. V lost 5 bases and J 9 bases, leaving 20 bases between the germline ends. This CDR3 is CASSPRHPWDRPQHF. The CDR3 DNA follows: TGTGCCAGCAGTCCTCGACATCCGTGGGACCGGCCCCAGCATTTT.

The rearrangement uses TRBV19 and TRBJ2-2; 7 positions agree with TRBD1. This CDR3 region has 15 residues. The germline gives CDR1 LNHDA, CDR2 SQIVND (reference sequence). Trimming removed 11 bases from V and 1 base from J; junction bases left unmatched: 10. The DNA of the CDR3 is TGTGCCGTTAAGGGGGCGCATGGGAACACCGGGGAGCTGTTTTTT. It is translated as CAVKGAHGNTGELFF.

The genes are TRBV27 and TRBJ2-2; weak D call: TRBD1 (6 bases). Looked up from germline, CDR1 is MNHEY and CDR2 is SMNVEV (reference sequence). This CDR3 has 14 residues. V gave up 2 bases and J gave up 6 bases, with 10 bases separating them. In DNA form, the CDR3 reads TGTGCCAGCAGTTTACAGGGGTGGTCCGGGGAGCTGTTTTTT. This codes for CASSLQGWSGELFF.

Details on this clone: An end of the junction does not agree with germline; a read error may underlie this. The chain links TRBV28 to TRBJ1-4; TRBD1 agrees at 7 bases. The CDR3 is made up of 15 amino acids. Germline CDR1 is MDHEN and CDR2 is SYDVKM. The CDR3 nucleotides read TGTGCCAGCAGACCGTCACAGGGGAATTTTGAAAAGCTGTTTTTT. Its translation is CASRPSQGNFEKLFF.

For the CDR3, the DNA is TGCAGCGTCACAAAAGGTCCAGACTTCTACAACTACGAGCAGTACTTC. Encoded protein: CSVTKGPDFYNYEQYF. The J gene is TRBJ2-7, the V gene TRBV29-1; D is ambiguous. Deletions cut 6 bases from V and 3 bases from J, with 24 bases between. Looked up from germline, CDR1 is SQVTM and CDR2 is ANQGSEA. There are 16 residues in the CDR3.

Remarks on this clone: The sample contains more than one DNA sequence encoding this CDR3. The chain couples TRBV19 to TRBJ1-2, with 9 bases aligning to TRBD1. CDR3 length: 14 amino acids. In germline, CDR1 is LNHDA, CDR2 SQIVND (reference sequence). Trimming took 4 bases from V and 8 from J; bases not matched to a gene: 8. CDR3 region: CASSTLDRGYGYTF. The CDR3 DNA reads TGTGCCAGTAGTACCTTGGACAGGGGATACGGCTACACCTTC.

V and J are TRBV30 and TRBJ2-4; D perhaps matches TRBD2 (6 bases). Per germline, CDR1 GTSNPN and CDR2 SVGIG (reference sequence). V lost 1 base and J 2 bases, leaving 9 bases between the germline ends. This CDR3 has 14 amino acids. CDR3 loop: CAWSETRSKNIQYF. The CDR3 nucleotides are TGTGCCTGGAGTGAGACTAGGTCCAAAAACATTCAGTACTTC.

The DNA for the CDR3 is TGCGCCAGCAGCCAAGAGGGGTTTATTGACAGGGGGGACACCATATATTTT. Its translation is CASSQEGFIDRGDTIYF. The chain couples TRBV4-1 to TRBJ1-3, with 9 bases that match TRBD1. The germline gives CDR1 MGHRA, CDR2 YSYEKL. V lost 0 bases, J lost 8 bases, and 11 bases stayed unmatched. The CDR3 has 17 amino acids.

V is TRBV6-1 and J is TRBJ2-1, with 11 nucleotides matching TRBD2. The length of the CDR3 is 16 residues. The germline V gene has CDR1 MNHNS and CDR2 SASEGT. Trimming took 6 bases from V and 4 from J; bases not matched to a gene: 8. The CDR3 sequence: CASREPSGRKYNEQFF. The CDR3, as DNA: TGTGCCAGCAGGGAACCTAGCGGGAGGAAATACAATGAGCAGTTCTTC.

The chain uses TRBV19 and TRBJ1-2; the match to TRBD1 covers 9 bases. Germline V lookup: CDR1 LNHDA, CDR2 SQIVND (reference sequence). Unmatched junction bases numbered 7, after V lost 7 bases and J lost 4 bases. The CDR3 has 14 amino acids. In DNA, the CDR3 is TGTGCCAGTACCCTGGACAGGGGACCCTATGGCTACACCTTC. Translating it yields CASTLDRGPYGYTF.